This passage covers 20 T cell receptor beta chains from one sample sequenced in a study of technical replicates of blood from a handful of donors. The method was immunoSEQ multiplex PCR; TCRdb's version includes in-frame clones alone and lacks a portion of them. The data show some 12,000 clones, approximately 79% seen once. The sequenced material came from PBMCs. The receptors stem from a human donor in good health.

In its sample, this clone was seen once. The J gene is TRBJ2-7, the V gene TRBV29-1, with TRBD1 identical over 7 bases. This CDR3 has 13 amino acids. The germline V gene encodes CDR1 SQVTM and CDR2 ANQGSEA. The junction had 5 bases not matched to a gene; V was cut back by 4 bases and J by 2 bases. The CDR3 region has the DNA TGCAGCGTTGCGGAGACAGGGCCCTACGAGCAGTACTTC. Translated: CSVAETGPYEQYF.

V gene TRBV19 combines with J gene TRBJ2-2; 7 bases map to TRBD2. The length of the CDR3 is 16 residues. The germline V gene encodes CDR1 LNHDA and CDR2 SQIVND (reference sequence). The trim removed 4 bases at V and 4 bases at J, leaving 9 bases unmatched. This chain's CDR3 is CASSKTSLATTGELFF. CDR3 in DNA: TGTGCCAGTAGTAAGACTAGCTTAGCCACCACCGGGGAGCTGTTTTTT.

The CDR3 loop is CASNFQGQGYNEQFF. The CDR3 DNA follows: TGTGCCAGCAACTTTCAGGGACAGGGATACAATGAGCAGTTCTTC. The genes are TRBV28 and TRBJ2-1; 9 nucleotides align to TRBD1. Germline CDR1 and CDR2: MDHEN and SYDVKM. Trimming cost V 7 bases and J 4 bases; bases outside gene matches: 8. The CDR3 consists of 15 residues.

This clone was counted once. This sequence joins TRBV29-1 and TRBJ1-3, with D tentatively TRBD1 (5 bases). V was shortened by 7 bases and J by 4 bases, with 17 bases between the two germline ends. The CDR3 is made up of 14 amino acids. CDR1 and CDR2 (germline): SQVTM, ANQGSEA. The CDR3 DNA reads TGCAGCGCCGTAGGGGTTAGGTCGGGAAACACCATATATTTT. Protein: CSAVGVRSGNTIYF.

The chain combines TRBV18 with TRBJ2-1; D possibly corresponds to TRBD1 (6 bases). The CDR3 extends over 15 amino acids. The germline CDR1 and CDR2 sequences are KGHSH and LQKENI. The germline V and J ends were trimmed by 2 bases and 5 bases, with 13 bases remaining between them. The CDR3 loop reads CASSPFPPGDNEQFF. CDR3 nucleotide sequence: TGTGCCAGCTCACCATTCCCCCCAGGGGACAATGAGCAGTTCTTC.

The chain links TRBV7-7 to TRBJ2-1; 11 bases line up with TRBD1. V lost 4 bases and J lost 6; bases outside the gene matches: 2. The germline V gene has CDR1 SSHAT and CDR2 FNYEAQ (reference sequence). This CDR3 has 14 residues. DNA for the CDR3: TGTGCCAGCAGCTCCGGGACAGGGGGCAATGAGCAGTTCTTC. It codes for CASSSGTGGNEQFF.

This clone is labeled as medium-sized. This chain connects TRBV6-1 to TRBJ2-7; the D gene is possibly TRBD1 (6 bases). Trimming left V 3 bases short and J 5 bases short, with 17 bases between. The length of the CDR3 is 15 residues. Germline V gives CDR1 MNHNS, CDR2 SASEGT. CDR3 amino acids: CASSDLAGEGHEQYF. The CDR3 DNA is TGTGCCAGCAGTGATTTAGCAGGGGAAGGCCACGAGCAGTACTTC.

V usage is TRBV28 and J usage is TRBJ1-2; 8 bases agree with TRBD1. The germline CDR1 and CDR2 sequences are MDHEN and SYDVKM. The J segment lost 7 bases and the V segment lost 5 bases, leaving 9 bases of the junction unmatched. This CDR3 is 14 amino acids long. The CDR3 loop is CASSPWTGLAGYTF. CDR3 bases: TGTGCCAGCAGTCCGTGGACAGGGTTGGCTGGCTACACCTTC.

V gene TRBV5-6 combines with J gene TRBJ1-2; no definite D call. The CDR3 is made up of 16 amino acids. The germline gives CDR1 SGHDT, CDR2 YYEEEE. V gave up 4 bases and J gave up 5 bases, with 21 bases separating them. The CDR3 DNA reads TGTGCCAGCAGCCCAGGATGGTTCGAGTTAAGATATGGCTACACCTTC. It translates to CASSPGWFELRYGYTF.

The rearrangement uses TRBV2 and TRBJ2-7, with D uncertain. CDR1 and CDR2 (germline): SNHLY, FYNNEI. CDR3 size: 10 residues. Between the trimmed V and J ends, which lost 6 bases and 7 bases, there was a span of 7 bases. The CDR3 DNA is TGTGCCAGCAGCGGTAAGGAGCAGTACTTC. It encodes CASSGKEQYF. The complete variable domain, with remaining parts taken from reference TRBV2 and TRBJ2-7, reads EPEVTQTPSHQVTQMGQEVILRCVPISNHLYFYWYRQILGQKVEFLVSFYNNEISEKSEIFDDQFSVERPDGSNFTLKIRSTKLEDSAMYFCASSGKEQYFGPGTRLTVT.

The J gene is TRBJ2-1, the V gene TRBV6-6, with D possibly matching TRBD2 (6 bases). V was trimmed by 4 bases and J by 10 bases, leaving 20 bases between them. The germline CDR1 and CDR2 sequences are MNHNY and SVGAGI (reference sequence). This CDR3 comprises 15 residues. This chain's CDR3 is CASSSPGLLKWEQFF. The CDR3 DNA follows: TGTGCCAGCAGTTCCCCGGGACTCCTAAAGTGGGAGCAGTTCTTC.

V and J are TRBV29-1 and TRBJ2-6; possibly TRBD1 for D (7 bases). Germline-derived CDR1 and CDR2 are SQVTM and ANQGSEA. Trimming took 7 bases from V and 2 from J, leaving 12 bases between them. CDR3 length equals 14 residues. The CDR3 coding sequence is TGCAGCGCCACAGGGGAGGCTGGGGCCAACGTCCTGACTTTC. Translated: CSATGEAGANVLTF.

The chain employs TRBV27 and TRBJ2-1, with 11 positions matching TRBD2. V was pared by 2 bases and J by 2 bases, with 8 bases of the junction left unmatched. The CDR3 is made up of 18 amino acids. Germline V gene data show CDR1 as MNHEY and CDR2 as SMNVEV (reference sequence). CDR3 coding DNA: TGTGCCAGCAGTTTAGTAGCGGGAGGGCCTTATGCCTACAATGAGCAGTTCTTC. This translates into CASSLVAGGPYAYNEQFF.

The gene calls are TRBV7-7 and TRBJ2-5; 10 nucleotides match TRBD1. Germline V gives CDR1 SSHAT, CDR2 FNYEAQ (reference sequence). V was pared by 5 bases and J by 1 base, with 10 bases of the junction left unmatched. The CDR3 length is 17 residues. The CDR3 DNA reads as TGTGCCAGCAGCCAAACTACCGGGACAGGGGCCCAAGAGACCCAGTACTTC. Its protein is CASSQTTGTGAQETQYF.

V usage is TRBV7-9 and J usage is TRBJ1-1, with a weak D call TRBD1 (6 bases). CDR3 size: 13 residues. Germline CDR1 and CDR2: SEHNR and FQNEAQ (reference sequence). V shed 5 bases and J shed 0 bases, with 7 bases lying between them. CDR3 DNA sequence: TGTGCCAGCAGCCGGGACATGAACACTGAAGCTTTCTTT. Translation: CASSRDMNTEAFF.

CDR3 loop: CASNPRRGTFPLEQYF. DNA for the CDR3: TGTGCCAGCAACCCTCGTCGGGGGACCTTCCCCCTCGAGCAGTACTTC. This chain joins TRBV28 and TRBJ2-7, with D possibly matching TRBD2 (6 bases). Trimming removed 7 bases from V and 6 bases from J, with 25 bases in between. Germline V gene data show CDR1 as MDHEN and CDR2 as SYDVKM. This CDR3 is built from 16 residues.

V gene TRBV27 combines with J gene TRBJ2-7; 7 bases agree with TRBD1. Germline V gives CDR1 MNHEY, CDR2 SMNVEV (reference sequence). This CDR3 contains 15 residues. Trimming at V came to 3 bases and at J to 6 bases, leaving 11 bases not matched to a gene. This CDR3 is CASSFPPQGQPEQYF. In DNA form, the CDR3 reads TGTGCCAGCAGTTTCCCCCCCCAGGGACAGCCCGAGCAGTACTTC.

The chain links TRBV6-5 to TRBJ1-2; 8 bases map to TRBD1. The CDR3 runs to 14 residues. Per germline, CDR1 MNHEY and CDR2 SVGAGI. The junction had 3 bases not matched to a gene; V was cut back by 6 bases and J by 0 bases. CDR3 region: CASRGTGPNYGYTF. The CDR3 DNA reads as TGTGCCAGCAGGGGGACAGGCCCTAACTATGGCTACACCTTC.

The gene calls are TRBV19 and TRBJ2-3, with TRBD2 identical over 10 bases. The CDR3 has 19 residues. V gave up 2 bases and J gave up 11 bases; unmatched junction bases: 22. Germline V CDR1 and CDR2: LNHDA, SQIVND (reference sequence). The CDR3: CASSIKKASGSHPRARQYF. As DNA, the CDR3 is TGTGCCAGTAGTATAAAAAAGGCTAGCGGGAGTCACCCGCGCGCAAGGCAGTATTTT. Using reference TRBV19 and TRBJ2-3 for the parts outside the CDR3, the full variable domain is DGGITQSPKYLFRKEGQNVTLSCEQNLNHDAMYWYRQDPGQGLRLIYYSQIVNDFQKGDIAEGYSVSREKKESFPLTVTSAQKNPTAFYLCASSIKKASGSHPRARQYFGPGTRLTVL.

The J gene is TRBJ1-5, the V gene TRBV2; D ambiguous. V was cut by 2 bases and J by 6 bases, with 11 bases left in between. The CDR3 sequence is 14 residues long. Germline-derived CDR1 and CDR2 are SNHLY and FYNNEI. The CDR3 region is CASSENQGSQPQHF. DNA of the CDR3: TGTGCCAGCAGTGAAAATCAAGGGAGTCAGCCCCAGCATTTT.